This T cell receptor beta chain is from a study of cytomegalovirus exposure and HLA in healthy donors. This CDR3 spans 16 amino acids. V lost 7 bases, J lost 1 base, and 9 bases stayed unmatched. Germline V gene sequence: CDR1 SGHTA, CDR2 FQGTGA. PCR involved 60 Vbeta and 13 Jbeta primers. The protocol was immunoSEQ multiplex PCR, while the TCRdb copy is restricted to in-frame clones and leaves out a portion. The sample lists about 270,000 clones; about 66% were seen once. This TCR was recovered from a female donor in good health and CMV-seronegative. The rearrangement joins TRBV7-3 to TRBJ2-5, with 10 bases matching TRBD2. Input material: PBMCs. CDR3 sequence reads: CASNPRASGGQETQYF. DNA of the CDR3: TGTGCCAGCAACCCGCGGGCTAGCGGGGGCCAAGAGACCCAGTACTTC.